This record concerns one T cell receptor beta chain sequence. TCRdb's copy holds only in-frame clones and misses some; the assay was immunoSEQ multiplex PCR. The sample records roughly 2,500,000 clones, under 95% being singletons. The source of the sample is a study of shared clonotypes between healthy human individuals. This CDR3 is 19 amino acids long. CD45RA-negative memory and CD45RA+ naive subsets were split from the CD4+ cells. J is TRBJ2-4 and V is TRBV1; no DNA check was done on the table's D call, TRBD2. TRBV1 is a pseudogene locus. The sequenced material came from naive CD4+ T cells from PBMCs. The subset here: CD45RA+ positively selected. This TCR was sampled from a man between 18 and 35 years old in good health. Some clones in this sample may be carry-over from other donors' samples. CDR3 in amino acids: CTSRRRTSGSRVAKNIQYF. The CDR3 region has the DNA TGCACCAGCAGACGGAGGACTAGCGGGAGTAGGGTAGCCAAAAACATTCAGTACTTC.